The rows below give T cell receptor beta chains drawn from one sample of a study of cytomegalovirus exposure and HLA in healthy donors. Sequencing used immunoSEQ multiplex PCR; TCRdb keeps in-frame clones, though not all of them. The data contain about 240,000 clones, 81% of them singletons. Material: PBMCs. The source is an older woman in good health and CMV-seropositive. Each CDR3 is given with its conserved first and last residue. A D gene is named only where the DNA matches it firmly. Not every row has a clone size; where given, it reads once, few, many or a size class.

J gene: TRBJ2-7; V gene: TRBV13; clone size: .; D gene: .; CDR3 DNA: TGTGCCAGCAGCTCAATGGGACAAGTCCTCTGGGAGCAGTACTTC; CDR3 protein: CASSSMGQVLWEQYF
J gene: TRBJ1-6; V gene: TRBV5-1; clone size: few; D gene: TRBD1; CDR3 DNA: TGCGCCAGCAGCGGAGGACAGGGGCGGAATTCACCCCTCCACTTT; CDR3 protein: CASSGGQGRNSPLHF
J gene: TRBJ2-2; V gene: TRBV28; clone size: .; D gene: .; CDR3 DNA: TGTGCCAGCAGTTTTTCGGGAGTCTTAGCCGGGGAGCTGTTTTTT; CDR3 protein: CASSFSGVLAGELFF
J gene: TRBJ1-5; V gene: TRBV4-1; clone size: .; D gene: .; CDR3 DNA: TGCGCCAGCAGCCAAGTTCAGGGAAATCAGCCCCAGCATTTT; CDR3 protein: CASSQVQGNQPQHF
J gene: TRBJ2-7; V gene: TRBV1; clone size: many; D gene: .; CDR3 DNA: TGCACCAGCAGCCAAGACGGACTAGCGGTCGAGCAGTACTTC; CDR3 protein: CTSSQDGLAVEQYF
J gene: TRBJ2-5; V gene: TRBV10-3; clone size: .; D gene: .; CDR3 DNA: TGTGCCATCAGTGTTAGCAATCAAGAGACCCAGTACTTC; CDR3 protein: CAISVSNQETQYF
J gene: TRBJ1-2; V gene: TRBV6-5; clone size: .; D gene: .; CDR3 DNA: TGTGCCAGCAGTTACTCGCTTGACAGGACTTTTGGCTACACCTTC; CDR3 protein: CASSYSLDRTFGYTF
J gene: TRBJ2-1; V gene: TRBV5-1; clone size: few; D gene: .; CDR3 DNA: TGCGCCAGCAGCTTGGGCGGGGTACATGAGCAGTTCTTC; CDR3 protein: CASSLGGVHEQFF
J gene: TRBJ1-1; V gene: TRBV6-5; clone size: once; D gene: TRBD1; CDR3 DNA: TGTGCCAGCAGACCTGGGACAGGGTTCGGCACTGAAGCTTTCTTT; CDR3 protein: CASRPGTGFGTEAFF
J gene: TRBJ2-7; V gene: TRBV5-1; clone size: .; D gene: TRBD1; CDR3 DNA: TGCGCCAGCAGCCAAGGGACAGGGAGTAAATCCTACGAGCAGTACTTC; CDR3 protein: CASSQGTGSKSYEQYF
J gene: TRBJ2-1; V gene: TRBV4-1; clone size: .; D gene: .; CDR3 DNA: TGCGCCAGCAGCCAAGAATGGCTAGCGAATTACTATGAGCAGTTCTTC; CDR3 protein: CASSQEWLANYYEQFF
J gene: TRBJ1-2; V gene: TRBV9; clone size: once; D gene: TRBD1; CDR3 DNA: TGTGCCAGCAGCGTAGAGACAGGGATGGGGGATGGCTACACCTTC; CDR3 protein: CASSVETGMGDGYTF
J gene: TRBJ1-4; V gene: TRBV7-9; clone size: .; D gene: .; CDR3 DNA: TGTGCCAGCAGCTTAGTCAGTGTCGAAAAACTGTTTTTT; CDR3 protein: CASSLVSVEKLFF
J gene: TRBJ1-5; V gene: TRBV28; clone size: .; D gene: .; CDR3 DNA: TGTGCCAGCAGTTTCCAAGTACGAGGGAACCAGCCCCAGCATTTT; CDR3 protein: CASSFQVRGNQPQHF
J gene: TRBJ1-2; V gene: TRBV9; clone size: .; D gene: .; CDR3 DNA: TGTGCCAGCAGCCCCCGACAGGATGGCTACACCTTC; CDR3 protein: CASSPRQDGYTF
J gene: TRBJ1-2; V gene: TRBV4-1; clone size: .; D gene: TRBD1; CDR3 DNA: TGCGCCAGCAGCCTGGGACAGGGATCCTTTAATGGCTACACCTTC; CDR3 protein: CASSLGQGSFNGYTF
J gene: TRBJ2-1; V gene: TRBV6-1; clone size: .; D gene: TRBD1; CDR3 DNA: TGTGCCAGCAGTGATAGGGACAGGAATGAGCAGTTCTTC; CDR3 protein: CASSDRDRNEQFF
J gene: TRBJ2-7; V gene: TRBV30; clone size: .; D gene: .; CDR3 DNA: TGTGCCTGGAGTATTATAGCGCAAGAGCAGTACTTC; CDR3 protein: CAWSIIAQEQYF
J gene: TRBJ1-1; V gene: TRBV15; clone size: .; D gene: TRBD1; CDR3 DNA: TGTGCCACCAGCAGGGGGGACAGGGGGGTCACTGAAGCTTTCTTT; CDR3 protein: CATSRGDRGVTEAFF
J gene: TRBJ1-1; V gene: TRBV2; clone size: .; D gene: .; CDR3 DNA: TGTGCCAGCAGTGAAGGGGCCCAGAACACTGAAGCTTTCTTT; CDR3 protein: CASSEGAQNTEAFF
J gene: TRBJ2-5; V gene: TRBV10-3; clone size: .; D gene: TRBD2; CDR3 DNA: TGTGCCATCAGTGGCCTTTTAGCGGGAGGGCCACAAGAGACCCAGTACTTC; CDR3 protein: CAISGLLAGGPQETQYF
J gene: TRBJ1-2; V gene: TRBV29-1; clone size: .; D gene: .; CDR3 DNA: TGCAGCGTTGAAGAAGGCGTGGGCAGGGGTGACTATGGCTACACCTTC; CDR3 protein: CSVEEGVGRGDYGYTF
J gene: TRBJ2-7; V gene: TRBV28; clone size: .; D gene: .; CDR3 DNA: TGTGCCAGCAGTTCCGAGGAGCAGTACTTC; CDR3 protein: CASSSEEQYF
J gene: TRBJ1-5; V gene: TRBV19; clone size: .; D gene: TRBD1; CDR3 DNA: TGTGCCAGTAGTATACAGGGGGTAATCAGCAATCAGCCCCAGCATTTT; CDR3 protein: CASSIQGVISNQPQHF
J gene: TRBJ1-3; V gene: TRBV25-1; clone size: .; D gene: .; CDR3 DNA: TGTGCCAGCAGTCCACAACAACAGGGATTATCTGGAAACACCATATATTTT; CDR3 protein: CASSPQQQGLSGNTIYF
J gene: TRBJ1-1; V gene: TRBV6-5; clone size: .; D gene: .; CDR3 DNA: TGTGCCAGCAGGTATCCGGGACAAAGTAAAGCTTTCTTT; CDR3 protein: CASRYPGQSKAFF
J gene: TRBJ2-1; V gene: TRBV6-4; clone size: .; D gene: .; CDR3 DNA: TGTGCCAGCATGAGCGAGAACAATGAGCAGTTCTTC; CDR3 protein: CASMSENNEQFF
J gene: TRBJ2-3; V gene: TRBV9; clone size: .; D gene: .; CDR3 DNA: TGTGCCAGCAGCGTAGGTCAGGGCGTAGATACGCAGTATTTT; CDR3 protein: CASSVGQGVDTQYF
J gene: TRBJ1-4; V gene: TRBV7-9; clone size: .; D gene: TRBD1; CDR3 DNA: TGTGCCAGCAGCCGACAGGGTTCCTCCGAAAAACTGTTTTTT; CDR3 protein: CASSRQGSSEKLFF
J gene: TRBJ2-5; V gene: TRBV2; clone size: .; D gene: TRBD1; CDR3 DNA: TGTGCCAGCAGTGAGGACAGGGTTCAAGAGACCCAGTACTTC; CDR3 protein: CASSEDRVQETQYF
J gene: TRBJ1-1; V gene: TRBV19; clone size: .; D gene: .; CDR3 DNA: TGTGCCAGTAGTATAGGAGGGAGGGGAGCTTTCTTT; CDR3 protein: CASSIGGRGAFF
J gene: TRBJ2-2; V gene: TRBV27; clone size: once; D gene: .; CDR3 DNA: TGTGCCAGCTCTGAACTCAACACCGGGGAGCTGTTTTTT; CDR3 protein: CASSELNTGELFF
J gene: TRBJ2-4; V gene: TRBV28; clone size: .; D gene: TRBD1; CDR3 DNA: TGTGCCAGCTTCGGGACAGGTCAGGGAGGAAACATTCAGTACTTC; CDR3 protein: CASFGTGQGGNIQYF
J gene: TRBJ1-5; V gene: TRBV18; clone size: few; D gene: TRBD1; CDR3 DNA: TGTGCCAGCTCACCCCAGGGGGACGTTCAGCCCCAGCATTTT; CDR3 protein: CASSPQGDVQPQHF
J gene: TRBJ2-6; V gene: TRBV7-9; clone size: .; D gene: TRBD1; CDR3 DNA: TGTGCCAGCAGCCTATTCGGACAGGGGGTTGGGTCTGGGGCCAACGTCCTGACTTTC; CDR3 protein: CASSLFGQGVGSGANVLTF
J gene: TRBJ2-3; V gene: TRBV2; clone size: .; D gene: TRBD2; CDR3 DNA: TGTGCCAGCAGTGAGAGAGGACGGGGAGGGGATACGCAGTATTTT; CDR3 protein: CASSERGRGGDTQYF
J gene: TRBJ2-7; V gene: TRBV15; clone size: .; D gene: .; CDR3 DNA: TGTGCCACCAGCCCCCCGACTATAGGCGCGTACGAGCAGTACTTC; CDR3 protein: CATSPPTIGAYEQYF
J gene: TRBJ2-7; V gene: TRBV7-9; clone size: .; D gene: .; CDR3 DNA: TGTTCCAGCAGCATAAAGCAGGTCCCACCCTACGAGCAGTACTTC; CDR3 protein: CSSSIKQVPPYEQYF
J gene: TRBJ2-2; V gene: TRBV7-8; clone size: few; D gene: TRBD1; CDR3 DNA: TGTGCCAGCAGCTTCATGGGGGACAGGGCCGGGGAGCTGTTTTTT; CDR3 protein: CASSFMGDRAGELFF
J gene: TRBJ1-1; V gene: TRBV18; clone size: .; D gene: .; CDR3 DNA: TGTGCCAGCTCGCCCACCCACGGTACTGAAGCTTTCTTT; CDR3 protein: CASSPTHGTEAFF
J gene: TRBJ2-3; V gene: TRBV9; clone size: few; D gene: TRBD2; CDR3 DNA: TGTGCCAGCAGCGTAGGTACTAGCGACTCTCGGGATACGCAGTATTTT; CDR3 protein: CASSVGTSDSRDTQYF
J gene: TRBJ1-6; V gene: TRBV9; clone size: .; D gene: TRBD1; CDR3 DNA: TGTGCCAGCAGCGTTGGGACAGCGAATTCACCCCTCCACTTT; CDR3 protein: CASSVGTANSPLHF
J gene: TRBJ2-7; V gene: TRBV6-1; clone size: .; D gene: TRBD2; CDR3 DNA: TGTGCCAGTCTGCCGGGACTAGCGGGATACGAGCAGTACTTC; CDR3 protein: CASLPGLAGYEQYF
J gene: TRBJ1-2; V gene: TRBV25-1; clone size: .; D gene: TRBD1; CDR3 DNA: TGTGCCGCCGGGACAGGGAACGCCTATGGCTACACCTTC; CDR3 protein: CAAGTGNAYGYTF
J gene: TRBJ1-2; V gene: TRBV19; clone size: few; D gene: .; CDR3 DNA: TGTGCCAGTAGTCATCGCCAGGGATGGGATGGCTACACCTTC; CDR3 protein: CASSHRQGWDGYTF
J gene: TRBJ1-1; V gene: TRBV19; clone size: .; D gene: TRBD1; CDR3 DNA: TGTGCCAGTAGTATAGCATACACAGGGGCTAACACTGAAGCTTTCTTT; CDR3 protein: CASSIAYTGANTEAFF
J gene: TRBJ2-7; V gene: TRBV27; clone size: .; D gene: TRBD1; CDR3 DNA: TGTGCCAGCAGTTGGGGGACAGGGGGCGGTTACGAGCAGTACTTC; CDR3 protein: CASSWGTGGGYEQYF
J gene: TRBJ2-7; V gene: TRBV20-1; clone size: .; D gene: .; CDR3 DNA: TGCAGTGCTAGATTCGGCTACGAGCAGTACTTC; CDR3 protein: CSARFGYEQYF
J gene: TRBJ1-1; V gene: TRBV27; clone size: .; D gene: .; CDR3 DNA: TGTGCCACCATGACAGTAATGAACACTGAAGCTTTCTTT; CDR3 protein: CATMTVMNTEAFF
J gene: TRBJ1-5; V gene: TRBV4-1; clone size: .; D gene: .; CDR3 DNA: TGCGCCAGCAGCCAAGGCGACAGGTCGAGCAATCAGCCCCAGCATTTT; CDR3 protein: CASSQGDRSSNQPQHF
J gene: TRBJ2-1; V gene: TRBV5-1; clone size: once; D gene: TRBD2; CDR3 DNA: TGCGCCAGCAGCCGGGAGGGACTAGCGGCTCAGTTCTTC; CDR3 protein: CASSREGLAAQFF
J gene: TRBJ1-2; V gene: TRBV4-1; clone size: .; D gene: .; CDR3 DNA: TGCGCCAGCAGCCAAGATCTTCGGGGGGCTGGGTATGGCTACACCTTC; CDR3 protein: CASSQDLRGAGYGYTF
J gene: TRBJ2-7; V gene: TRBV6-5; clone size: few; D gene: .; CDR3 DNA: TGTGCCAGCAGACCGGACAGAGTAGCCTACGAGCAGTACTTC; CDR3 protein: CASRPDRVAYEQYF
J gene: TRBJ1-5; V gene: TRBV5-6; clone size: .; D gene: .; CDR3 DNA: TGTGCCAGCAGCTCCTACAGGACCGGCAATCAGCCCCAGCATTTT; CDR3 protein: CASSSYRTGNQPQHF